Detailed here is one TCR beta chain. Per the authors' pipeline: Reference gene primers were amplified, and this amplification served to estimate nucleated cell counts. Assay used: immunoSEQ multiplex PCR; TCRdb lists only in-frame clones, some missing. The V and J calls and clone size are taken from that table; D and trimming were inferred from the DNA. The sample consists of 350,000 to 400,000 clones, roughly 90% of them appearing once. J lost 3 bases, V lost 2 bases, and 7 bases had no gene match. CDR3 length: 17 amino acids. CDR1 LNHDA and CDR2 SQIVND come from the germline V gene (reference sequence). This specimen belongs to a study of blood T cell repertoires in COVID-19. Overall study context: T cells, B-cell-depleted T cells, or PBMCs supplied cDNA or gDNA.

The clonotype comes from a woman aged 55-70 years with COVID-19, enrolled during active disease. Sequenced sample: peripheral blood. This chain uses TRBV19 with TRBJ2-3, with 11 bases matching TRBD2. The CDR3 region has the DNA TGTGCCAGTAGTATACTTGGGACTAGCGGACGGACAGATACGCAGTATTTT. Protein product: CASSILGTSGRTDTQYF.